This T cell receptor (beta chain) was obtained from a study of CD8 T cells in ankylosing spondylitis. TCRdb passed the 5' RACE reads through MiXCR, listing each CDR3 protein once. The profile shows some 240,000 distinct CDR3 sequences, roughly a quarter of them singletons. The sample comprised blood, either unsorted or a sorted T cell fraction (not recorded which). The source of this sequence is a male donor with ankylosing spondylitis or in good health (not recorded which).

The CDR3 reads CASSRQGWDTGELFF. Here the CDR3 DNA reads TGTGCCAGCAGCCGACAGGGGTGGGACACCGGGGAGCTGTTTTTT. The chain carries TRBV2 and TRBJ2-2, with TRBD1 matching over 8 bases. This CDR3 spans 15 amino acids. Germline V gene lookup returns CDR1 SNHLY and CDR2 FYNNEI. J gave up 3 bases and V 6 bases, and 6 bases lay outside the gene matches.